This T cell receptor beta chain stems from a study of T cell responses to AZD1222 COVID-19 vaccine. Generated by immunoSEQ multiplex PCR, the TCRdb table keeps only in-frame clones and is missing some. The sample comprises about 130,000 clones, about nine tenths of which are singletons, and 6.3% rests with the top ten. This TCR came from an adult in good health. The material sequenced was peripheral blood, taken on day 0 of AZD1222 vaccination.

The chain's CDR3 is CASSLKRDRGHGELFF. CDR3 nucleotide sequence: TGTGCCAGCAGCCTAAAACGCGACAGGGGTCACGGGGAGCTGTTTTTT. This chain links TRBV11-2 with TRBJ2-2; TRBD1 aligns across 8 bases. With 5 bases clipped from V and 7 bases from J, the junction kept 12 bases outside the gene matches. This CDR3 region has 16 residues. Germline V CDR1 and CDR2: SGHAT, FQNNGV.